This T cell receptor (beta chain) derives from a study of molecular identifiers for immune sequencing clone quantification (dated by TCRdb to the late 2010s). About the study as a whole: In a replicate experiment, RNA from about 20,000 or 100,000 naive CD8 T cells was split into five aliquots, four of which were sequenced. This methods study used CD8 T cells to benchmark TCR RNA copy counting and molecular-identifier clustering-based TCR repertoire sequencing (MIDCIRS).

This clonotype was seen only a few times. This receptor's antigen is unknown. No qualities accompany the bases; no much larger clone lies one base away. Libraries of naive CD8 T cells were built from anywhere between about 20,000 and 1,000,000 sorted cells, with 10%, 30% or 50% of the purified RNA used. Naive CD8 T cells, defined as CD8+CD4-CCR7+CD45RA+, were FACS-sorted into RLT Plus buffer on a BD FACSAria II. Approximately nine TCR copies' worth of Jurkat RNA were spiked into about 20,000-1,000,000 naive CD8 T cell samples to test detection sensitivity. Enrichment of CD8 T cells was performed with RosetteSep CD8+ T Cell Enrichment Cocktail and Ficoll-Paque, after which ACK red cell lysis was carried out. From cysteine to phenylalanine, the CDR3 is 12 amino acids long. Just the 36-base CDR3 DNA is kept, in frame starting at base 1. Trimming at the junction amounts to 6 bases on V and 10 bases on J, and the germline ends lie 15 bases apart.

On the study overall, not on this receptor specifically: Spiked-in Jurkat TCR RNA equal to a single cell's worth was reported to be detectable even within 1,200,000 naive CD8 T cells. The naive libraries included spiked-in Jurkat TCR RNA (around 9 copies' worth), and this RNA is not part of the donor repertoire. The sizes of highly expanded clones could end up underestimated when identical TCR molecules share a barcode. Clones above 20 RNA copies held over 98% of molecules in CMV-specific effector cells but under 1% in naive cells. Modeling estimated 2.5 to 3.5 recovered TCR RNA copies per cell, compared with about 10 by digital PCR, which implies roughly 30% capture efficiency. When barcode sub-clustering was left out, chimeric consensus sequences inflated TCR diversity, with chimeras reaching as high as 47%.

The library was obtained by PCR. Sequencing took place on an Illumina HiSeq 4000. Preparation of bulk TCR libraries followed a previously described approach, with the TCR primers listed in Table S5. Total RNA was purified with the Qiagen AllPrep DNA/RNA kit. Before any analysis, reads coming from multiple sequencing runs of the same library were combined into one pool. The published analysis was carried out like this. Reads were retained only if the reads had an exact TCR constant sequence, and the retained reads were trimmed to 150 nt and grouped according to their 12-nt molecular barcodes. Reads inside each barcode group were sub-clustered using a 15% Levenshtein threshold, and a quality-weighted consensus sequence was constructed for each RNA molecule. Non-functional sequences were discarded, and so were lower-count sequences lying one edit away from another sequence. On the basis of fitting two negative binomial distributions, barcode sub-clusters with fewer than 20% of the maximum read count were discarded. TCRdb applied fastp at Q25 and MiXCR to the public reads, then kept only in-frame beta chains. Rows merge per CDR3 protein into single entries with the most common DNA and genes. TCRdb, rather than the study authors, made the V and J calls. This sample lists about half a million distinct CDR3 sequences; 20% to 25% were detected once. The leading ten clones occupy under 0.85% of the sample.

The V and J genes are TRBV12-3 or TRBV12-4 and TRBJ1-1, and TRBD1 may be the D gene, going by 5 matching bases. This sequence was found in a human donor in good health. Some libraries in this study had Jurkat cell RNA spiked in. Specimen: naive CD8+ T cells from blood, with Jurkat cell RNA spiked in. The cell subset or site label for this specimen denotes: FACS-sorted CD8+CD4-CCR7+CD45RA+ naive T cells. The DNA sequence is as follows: TGTGCCAGCAGCTGGGGACCGTCGGGAGCTTTCTTT. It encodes CASSWGPSGAFF.